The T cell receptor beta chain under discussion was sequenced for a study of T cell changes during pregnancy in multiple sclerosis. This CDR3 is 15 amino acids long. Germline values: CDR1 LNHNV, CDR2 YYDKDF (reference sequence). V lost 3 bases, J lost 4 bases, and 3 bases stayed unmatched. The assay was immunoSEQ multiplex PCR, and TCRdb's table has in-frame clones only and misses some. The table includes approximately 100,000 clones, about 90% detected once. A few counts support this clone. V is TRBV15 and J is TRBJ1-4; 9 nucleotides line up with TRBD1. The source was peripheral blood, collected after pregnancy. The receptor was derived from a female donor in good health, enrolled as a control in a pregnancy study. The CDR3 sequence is CATSRAGQGNEKLFF. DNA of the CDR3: TGTGCCACCAGCAGGGCGGGACAGGGTAATGAAAAACTGTTTTTT.